This T cell receptor (beta chain) appears in the sequencing data of a study of T cells in Graves' hyperthyroidism and ophthalmopathy. CDR1 and CDR2 from the germline V gene are SGHTA and FQGTGA. V shed 5 bases and J 6 bases; nucleotides not matched to a gene: 8. The CDR3 sequence is 14 residues long. The CDR3 regions of TCR beta were amplified from RNA transcripts. When the TCR CDR3 underwent first-round RT-PCR, the HTBI primer set was used. Using its own MiXCR run on the multiplex PCR reads, TCRdb lists one record per CDR3 protein. The repertoire holds 300,000 to 400,000 distinct CDR3 sequences, around 23% seen once, with around 50% in the top ten. Many counts were recorded for this clonotype.

The sample taken for sequencing was blood. This TCR came from a woman in her forties or fifties with Graves' hyperthyroidism. This chain links TRBV7-3 with TRBJ1-1; 8 bases line up with TRBD1. CDR3 residues: CASSITGGFAEAFF. The CDR3 DNA is TGTGCCAGCAGCATCACAGGGGGATTTGCTGAAGCTTTCTTT.